These 18 T cell receptor beta chains originate from one sample sequenced in a study of cytomegalovirus exposure and HLA in healthy donors. PCR employed 60 Vbeta and 13 Jbeta primers. Here immunoSEQ multiplex PCR was the method, and the copy in TCRdb shows in-frame clones only, minus some. The sample records 150,000 to 200,000 clones, 76% being singletons. The material sequenced was PBMCs. Receptors originate from a woman in her thirties in good health and CMV-seropositive.

This CDR3 reads CASSSRLTSGVSYNEQFF. In DNA, the CDR3 is TGTGCCAGCAGCTCCCGACTGACTAGCGGGGTCTCCTACAATGAGCAGTTCTTC. The chain joins TRBV9 to TRBJ2-1; TRBD2 matches at 11 bases. V dropped 4 bases and J dropped 0; count of bases not matched to a gene: 9. Germline V gives CDR1 SGDLS, CDR2 YYNGEE. This CDR3 contains 18 residues.

This clone was counted once. The CDR3 bases are TGCGCCAGCAGCTCGAACTCTCTTCAGGGTGGAGGGGAGACCCAGTACTTC. Its protein is CASSSNSLQGGGETQYF. V usage is TRBV5-1 and J usage is TRBJ2-5; a possible D gene is TRBD2 (6 bases). V was shortened by 3 bases and J by 5 bases, with 23 bases between the two germline ends. The germline V gene encodes CDR1 SGHRS and CDR2 YFSETQ. There are 17 residues in the CDR3.

The chain combines TRBV30 with TRBJ2-7, with D possibly matching TRBD1 (5 bases). The CDR3 runs 13 residues. V was trimmed by 7 bases and J by 9 bases, leaving 22 bases between them. The germline CDR1 and CDR2 sequences are GTSNPN and SVGIG (reference sequence). The CDR3 loop reads CAFPCPYSQGQYF. As DNA, the CDR3 is TGTGCCTTCCCCTGCCCTTATTCTCAGGGGCAGTACTTC.

The chain is built from TRBV29-1 and TRBJ2-2; 7 bases agree with TRBD2. The J segment lost 4 bases and the V segment lost 0 bases, leaving 8 bases of the junction unmatched. Germline CDR1 and CDR2: SQVTM and ANQGSEA. This CDR3 region has 16 residues. In DNA form, the CDR3 reads TGCAGCGTTGAAGAGCCCAGCGGGGTACGCACCGGGGAGCTGTTTTTT. This gives the protein CSVEEPSGVRTGELFF.

The chain links TRBV7-2 to TRBJ1-1; D gene ambiguous. This CDR3 has 16 residues. V lost 0 bases to trimming and J lost 0 bases, with 11 bases between them. CDR1 and CDR2 from the germline V gene are SGHTA and FQGNSA. The CDR3 DNA sequence: TGTGCCAGCAGCTTAGCGCGGGTGGAGATGAACACTGAAGCTTTCTTT. Its protein product is CASSLARVEMNTEAFF.

J is TRBJ2-7 and V is TRBV7-2; D not certain. Between the trimmed V and J ends, which lost 2 bases and 6 bases, there was a span of 5 bases. Looked up from germline, CDR1 is SGHTA and CDR2 is FQGNSA. The CDR3 runs 11 residues. This CDR3 reads CASSLRVEQYF. In DNA, the CDR3 is TGTGCCAGCAGCTTACGGGTCGAGCAGTACTTC. Full variable domain (remainder filled in from reference TRBV7-2 and TRBJ2-7): GAGVSQSPSNKVTEKGKDVELRCDPISGHTALYWYRQSLGQGLEFLIYFQGNSAPDKSGLPSDRFSAERTGGSVSTLTIQRTQQEDSAVYLCASSLRVEQYFGPGTRLTVT.

As regards this clone: Compared with germline, one end of the junction differs, possibly owing to a read error. This chain links TRBV4-2 with TRBJ2-2, with TRBD2 identical over 7 bases. The CDR3 has 18 residues. CDR1 and CDR2 (germline): LGHNA, YNFKEQ. CDR3 DNA: TGTGCCAGCAGCCAAGATGAGGGCGGGGGACGGAACACCGGGGAGCCGTTTTTT. Translation gives CASSQDEGGGRNTGEPFF.

The chain is built from TRBV7-2 and TRBJ2-5, with a possible D match to TRBD2 (8 bases). The CDR3 is made up of 16 amino acids. CDR1 and CDR2 (germline): SGHTA, FQGNSA. V lost 5 bases to trimming and J lost 4 bases, with 20 bases between them. The CDR3 DNA follows: TGTGCCAGCAGCCCAACCGGGGGGGCAGGGGGAGAGACCCAGTACTTC. This translates into CASSPTGGAGGETQYF. Full variable domain (missing parts from reference TRBV7-2 and TRBJ2-5): GAGVSQSPSNKVTEKGKDVELRCDPISGHTALYWYRQSLGQGLEFLIYFQGNSAPDKSGLPSDRFSAERTGGSVSTLTIQRTQQEDSAVYLCASSPTGGAGGETQYFGPGTRLLVL.

The V call is TRBV9, the J call TRBJ2-2; D is undetermined. Germline CDR1 reads SGDLS; CDR2 reads YYNGEE. V shed 0 bases and J shed 7 bases, with 4 bases lying between them. This CDR3 contains 12 residues. CDR3 nucleotide sequence: TGTGCCAGCAGCGTAGAATACGGGGAGCTGTTTTTT. Translation gives CASSVEYGELFF.

The CDR3: CSADSQETQYF. CDR3 sequence (DNA): TGCAGTGCCGACAGCCAAGAGACCCAGTACTTC. J is TRBJ2-5 and V is TRBV20-1; perhaps TRBD1 as D (5 bases). The germline V gene encodes CDR1 DFQATT and CDR2 SNEGSKA (reference sequence). The V end was cut by 6 bases, the J end by 1 base, with 6 bases between. This CDR3 spans 11 amino acids.

This clone was detected only once. The chain recombines TRBV6-5 with TRBJ1-6; D gene unclear. V was clipped by 5 bases and J by 13 bases, with 9 bases between them. Germline values: CDR1 MNHEY, CDR2 SVGAGI. The length of the CDR3 is 11 residues. CDR3: CASSPGGPLHF. The CDR3 DNA reads as TGTGCCAGCAGTCCCGGAGGCCCCCTCCACTTT.

The chain combines TRBV6-6 with TRBJ2-1; 10 nucleotides line up with TRBD2. The CDR3 sequence is 16 residues long. The V segment lost 5 bases and the J segment 8 bases; nucleotides outside the gene matches: 12. Germline assignment: CDR1 MNHNY and CDR2 SVGAGI (reference sequence). This CDR3 reads CASSRLPSGGRDEQFF. As DNA, the CDR3 is TGTGCCAGCAGTAGACTCCCTAGCGGGGGAAGAGATGAGCAGTTCTTC.

V is TRBV20-1 and J is TRBJ2-7; TRBD1 matches 7 bases. V was clipped by 4 bases and J by 13 bases; unmatched bases: 10. CDR1 and CDR2 from the germline V gene are DFQATT and SNEGSKA (reference sequence). The CDR3 is 11 residues long. Written as DNA, the CDR3 is TGCAGTGCTACTCATGACAGGGCCCTCTACTTC. Translation: CSATHDRALYF.

Only a few counts were recorded for this clone. This rearrangement joins TRBV18 to TRBJ2-5, with TRBD1 matching 10 bases. Germline assignment: CDR1 KGHSH and CDR2 LQKENI. With 3 bases clipped from V and 2 bases from J, the junction kept 12 bases outside the gene matches. The CDR3 has 18 residues. The CDR3 here is CASSPRDRGRPVQETQYF. The CDR3 nucleotides are TGTGCCAGCTCACCCCGGGACAGGGGCCGGCCGGTACAAGAGACCCAGTACTTC.

The V gene is TRBV6-4, the J gene TRBJ2-1; 8 bases fit TRBD1. CDR1 MRHNA and CDR2 SNTAGT come from the germline V gene. J gave up 6 bases and V 2 bases, and 9 bases lay outside the gene matches. The CDR3 runs 16 residues. The CDR3 nucleotides are TGTGCCAGCAGTGACCAGGGTGGAGACAGGGGCAATGAGCAGTTCTTC. Translation gives CASSDQGGDRGNEQFF.

This clone was observed a single time. CDR3 bases: TGTGCCAGCAGCCAAGACAGGGCCTATGGCTACACCTTC. Encoded protein: CASSQDRAYGYTF. The chain is built from TRBV14 and TRBJ1-2; D may be TRBD1 (5 bases). From germline, CDR1 is SGHDN and CDR2 FVKESK. Trimming cost V 0 bases and J 4 bases, with 6 bases left between them. This CDR3 has 13 amino acids.

The V call is TRBV9, the J call TRBJ1-3; no clear D. V was clipped by 7 bases and J by 8 bases, with 16 bases between them. This CDR3 is 13 amino acids long. Germline CDR1 SGDLS, CDR2 YYNGEE. As DNA, the CDR3 is TGTGCCAGCTCCTTAGAAGGGCGGGACACCATATATTTT. Its protein is CASSLEGRDTIYF. Complete variable domain (other parts from reference TRBV9 and TRBJ1-3): DSGVTQTPKHLITATGQRVTLRCSPRSGDLSVYWYQQSLDQGLQFLIQYYNGEERAKGNILERFSAQQFPDLHSELNLSSLELGDSALYFCASSLEGRDTIYFGEGSWLTVV.

V usage is TRBV5-4 and J usage is TRBJ2-7, with 9 bases identical to TRBD2. This CDR3 contains 14 residues. Trimming at V came to 5 bases and at J to 2 bases, leaving 5 bases not matched to a gene. CDR1 and CDR2 (germline): SGHNT, YYREEE (reference sequence). CDR3 nucleotides: TGTGCCAGCAGACCAGCGGGGGGAACCTACGAGCAGTACTTC. It yields the protein CASRPAGGTYEQYF.